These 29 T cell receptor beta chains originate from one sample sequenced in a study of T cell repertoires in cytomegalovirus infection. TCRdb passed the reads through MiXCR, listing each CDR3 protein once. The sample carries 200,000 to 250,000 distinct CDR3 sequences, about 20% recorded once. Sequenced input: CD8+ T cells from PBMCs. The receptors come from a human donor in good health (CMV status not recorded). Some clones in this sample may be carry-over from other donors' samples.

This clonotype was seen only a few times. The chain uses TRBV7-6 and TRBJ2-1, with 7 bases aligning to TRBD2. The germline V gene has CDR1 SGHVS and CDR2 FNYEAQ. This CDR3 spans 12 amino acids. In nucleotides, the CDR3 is TGTTCTGGGGCTAGCGGTAACAATGAGCAGTTCTTC. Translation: CSGASGNNEQFF.

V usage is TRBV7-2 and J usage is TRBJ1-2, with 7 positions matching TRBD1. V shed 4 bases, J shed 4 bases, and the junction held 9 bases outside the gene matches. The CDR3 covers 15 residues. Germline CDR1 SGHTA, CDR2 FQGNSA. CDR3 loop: CASSSTQGRVYGYTF. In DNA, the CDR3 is TGTGCCAGCAGCTCGACACAGGGGAGGGTCTATGGCTACACCTTC.

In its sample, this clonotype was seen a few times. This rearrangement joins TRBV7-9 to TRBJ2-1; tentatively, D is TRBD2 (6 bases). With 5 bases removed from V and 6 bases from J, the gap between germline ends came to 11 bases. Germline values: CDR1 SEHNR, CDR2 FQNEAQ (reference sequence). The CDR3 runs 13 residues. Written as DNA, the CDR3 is TGTGCCAGCAGCGGCACCGGGAGCAATGAGCAGTTCTTC. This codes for CASSGTGSNEQFF.

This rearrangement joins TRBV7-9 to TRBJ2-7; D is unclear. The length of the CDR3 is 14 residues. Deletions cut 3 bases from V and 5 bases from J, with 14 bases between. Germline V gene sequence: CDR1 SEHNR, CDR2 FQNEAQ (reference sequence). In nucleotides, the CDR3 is TGTGCCAGCAGCTTCGCCGGGCCAGCCGACGAGCAGTACTTC. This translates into CASSFAGPADEQYF. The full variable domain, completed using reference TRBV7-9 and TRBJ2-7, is DTGVSQNPRHKITKRGQNVTFRCDPISEHNRLYWYRQTLGQGPEFLTYFQNEAQLEKSRLLSDRFSAERPKGSFSTLEIQRTEQGDSAMYLCASSFAGPADEQYFGPGTRLTVT.

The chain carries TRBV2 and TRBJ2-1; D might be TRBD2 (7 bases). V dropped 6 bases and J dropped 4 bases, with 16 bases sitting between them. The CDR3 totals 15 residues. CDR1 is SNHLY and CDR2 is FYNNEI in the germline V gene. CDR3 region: CASSRAGADYNEQFF. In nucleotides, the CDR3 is TGTGCCAGCAGCCGGGCGGGGGCAGATTACAATGAGCAGTTCTTC.

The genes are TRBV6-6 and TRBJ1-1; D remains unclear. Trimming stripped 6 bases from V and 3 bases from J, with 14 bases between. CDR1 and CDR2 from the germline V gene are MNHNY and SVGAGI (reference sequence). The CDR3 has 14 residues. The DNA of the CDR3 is TGTGCCAGCAGCGTACAGCTAACGGACACTGAAGCTTTCTTT. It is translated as CASSVQLTDTEAFF.

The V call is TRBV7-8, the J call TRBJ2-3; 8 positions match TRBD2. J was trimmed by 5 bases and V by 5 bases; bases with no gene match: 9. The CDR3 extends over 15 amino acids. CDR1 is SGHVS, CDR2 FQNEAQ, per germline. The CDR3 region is CASSRLSGGVDTQYF. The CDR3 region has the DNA TGTGCCAGCAGCCGCCTAAGCGGGGGAGTAGATACGCAGTATTTT.

The DNA for the CDR3 is TGTGCCAGCAGTCTCCCCCGGACTGGCGACGAGCAGTACTTC. Translating gives CASSLPRTGDEQYF. This chain connects TRBV6-2 or TRBV6-3 to TRBJ2-7; TRBD2 might be the D (5 bases). V lost 5 bases and J 5 bases, leaving 16 bases between the germline ends. From germline, CDR1 is MNHEY and CDR2 SVGEGT. The CDR3 is 14 residues long.

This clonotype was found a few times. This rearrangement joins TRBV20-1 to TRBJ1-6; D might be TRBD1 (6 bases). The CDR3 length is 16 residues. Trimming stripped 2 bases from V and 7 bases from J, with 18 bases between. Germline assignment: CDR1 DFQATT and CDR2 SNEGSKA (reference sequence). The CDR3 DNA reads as TGCAGTGCTAGATCGAGGGTGGCAGGGGTGAATTCACCCCTCCACTTT. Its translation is CSARSRVAGVNSPLHF.

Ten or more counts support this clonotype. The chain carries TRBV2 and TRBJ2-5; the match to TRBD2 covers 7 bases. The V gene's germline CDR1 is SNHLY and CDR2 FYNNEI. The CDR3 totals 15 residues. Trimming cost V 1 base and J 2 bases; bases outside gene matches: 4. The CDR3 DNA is TGTGCCAGCAGTGAAGATCCGGGGGGACAAGAGACCCAGTACTTC. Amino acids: CASSEDPGGQETQYF.

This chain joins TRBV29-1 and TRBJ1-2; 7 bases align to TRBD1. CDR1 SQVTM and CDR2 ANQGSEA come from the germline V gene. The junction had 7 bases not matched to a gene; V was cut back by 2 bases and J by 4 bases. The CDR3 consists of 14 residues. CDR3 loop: CSVEPTTGTYGYTF. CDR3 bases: TGCAGCGTTGAACCCACGACAGGGACCTATGGCTACACCTTC. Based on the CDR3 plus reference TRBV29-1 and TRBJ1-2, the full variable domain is SAVISQKPSRDICQRGTSLTIQCQVDSQVTMMFWYRQQPGQSLTLIATANQGSEATYESGFVIDKFPISRPNLTFSTLTVSNMSPEDSSIYLCSVEPTTGTYGYTFGSGTRLTVV.

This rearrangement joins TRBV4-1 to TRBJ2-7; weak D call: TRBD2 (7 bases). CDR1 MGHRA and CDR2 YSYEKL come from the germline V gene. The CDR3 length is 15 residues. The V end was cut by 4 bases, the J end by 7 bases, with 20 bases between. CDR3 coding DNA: TGCGCCAGCAGCCCCTATGGGGGGGGGGCCGATGAGCAGTACTTC. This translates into CASSPYGGGADEQYF.

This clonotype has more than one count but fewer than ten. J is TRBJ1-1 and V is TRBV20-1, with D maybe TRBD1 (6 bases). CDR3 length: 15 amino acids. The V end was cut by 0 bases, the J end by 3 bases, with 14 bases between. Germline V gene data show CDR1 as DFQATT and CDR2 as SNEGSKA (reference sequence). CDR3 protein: CSARDKEGGYTEAFF. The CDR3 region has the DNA TGCAGTGCTAGAGATAAAGAGGGGGGGTACACTGAAGCTTTCTTT.

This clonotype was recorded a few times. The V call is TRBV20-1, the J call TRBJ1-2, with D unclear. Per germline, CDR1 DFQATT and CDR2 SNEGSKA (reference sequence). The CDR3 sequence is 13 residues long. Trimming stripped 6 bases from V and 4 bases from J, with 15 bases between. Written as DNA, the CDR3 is TGCAGTGCCACTTTGCGGGATACCTATGGCTACACCTTC. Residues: CSATLRDTYGYTF.

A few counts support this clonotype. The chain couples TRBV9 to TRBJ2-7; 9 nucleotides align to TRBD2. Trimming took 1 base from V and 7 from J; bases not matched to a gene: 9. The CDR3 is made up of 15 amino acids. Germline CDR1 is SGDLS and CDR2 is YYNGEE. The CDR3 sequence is CASSVSGGPLREQYF. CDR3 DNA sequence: TGTGCCAGCAGCGTAAGCGGGGGGCCTCTCCGAGAGCAGTACTTC.

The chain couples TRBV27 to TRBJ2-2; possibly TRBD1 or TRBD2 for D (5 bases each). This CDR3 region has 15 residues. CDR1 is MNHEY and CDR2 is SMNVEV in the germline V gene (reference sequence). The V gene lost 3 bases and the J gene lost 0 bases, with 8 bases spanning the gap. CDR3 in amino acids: CASSFGATNTGELFF. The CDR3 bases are TGTGCCAGCAGTTTCGGGGCAACGAACACCGGGGAGCTGTTTTTT.

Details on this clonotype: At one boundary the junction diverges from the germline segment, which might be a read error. DNA of the CDR3: TGTGCCACCCGGGACTCAGCCTCCTTCGAGCAGTACTTC. Translation gives CATRDSASFEQYF. The V and J genes are TRBV15 and TRBJ2-7, with a tentative D call TRBD2 (6 bases). The CDR3 contains 13 residues. Germline V gene lookup returns CDR1 LNHNV and CDR2 YYDKDF (reference sequence).

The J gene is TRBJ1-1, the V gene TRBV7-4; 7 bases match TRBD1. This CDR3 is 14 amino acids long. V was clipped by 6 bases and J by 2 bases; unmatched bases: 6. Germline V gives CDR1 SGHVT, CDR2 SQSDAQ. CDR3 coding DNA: TGTGCCAGCAGAAATACAGGGGCTAACACTGAAGCTTTCTTT. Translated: CASRNTGANTEAFF.

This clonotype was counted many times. CDR3 amino acids: CASSPGGTYNEQFF. The DNA for the CDR3 is TGTGCCAGCAGTCCGGGGGGAACCTACAATGAGCAGTTCTTC. This chain links TRBV6-6 with TRBJ2-1, with 7 bases matching TRBD2. CDR3 size: 14 residues. Germline values: CDR1 MNHNY, CDR2 SVGAGI (reference sequence). V shed 5 bases and J 2 bases; nucleotides not matched to a gene: 3.

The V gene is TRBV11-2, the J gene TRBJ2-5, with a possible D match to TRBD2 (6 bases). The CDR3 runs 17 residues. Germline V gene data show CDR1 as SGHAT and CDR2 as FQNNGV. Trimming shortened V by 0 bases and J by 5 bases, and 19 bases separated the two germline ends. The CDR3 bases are TGTGCCAGCAGCTTAGATCTCGGGGACGGAGGGGTGGAGACCCAGTACTTC. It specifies CASSLDLGDGGVETQYF.

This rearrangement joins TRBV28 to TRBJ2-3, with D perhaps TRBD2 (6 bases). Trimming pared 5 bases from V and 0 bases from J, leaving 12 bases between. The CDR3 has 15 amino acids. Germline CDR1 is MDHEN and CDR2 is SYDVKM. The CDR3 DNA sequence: TGTGCCAGCAGTCGGGACTCTATGAGCACAGATACGCAGTATTTT. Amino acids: CASSRDSMSTDTQYF. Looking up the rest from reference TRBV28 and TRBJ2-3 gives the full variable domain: DVKVTQSSRYLVKRTGEKVFLECVQDMDHENMFWYRQDPGLGLRLIYFSYDVKMKEKGDIPEGYSVSREKKERFSLILESASTNQTSMYLCASSRDSMSTDTQYFGPGTRLTVL.

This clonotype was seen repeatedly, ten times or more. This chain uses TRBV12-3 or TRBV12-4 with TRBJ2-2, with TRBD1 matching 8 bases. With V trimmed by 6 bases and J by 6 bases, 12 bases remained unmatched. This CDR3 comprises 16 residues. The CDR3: CASSPYQTGVAGELFF. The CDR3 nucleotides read TGTGCCAGCAGCCCTTACCAGACAGGGGTTGCCGGGGAGCTGTTTTTT.

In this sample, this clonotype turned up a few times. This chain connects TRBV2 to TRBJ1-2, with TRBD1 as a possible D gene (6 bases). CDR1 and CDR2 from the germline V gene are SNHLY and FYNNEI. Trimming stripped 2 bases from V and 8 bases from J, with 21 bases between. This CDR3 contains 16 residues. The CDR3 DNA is TGTGCCAGCAGTGAATGGCCGACAGGCCCCTTTGGAGGCTACACCTTC. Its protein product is CASSEWPTGPFGGYTF.

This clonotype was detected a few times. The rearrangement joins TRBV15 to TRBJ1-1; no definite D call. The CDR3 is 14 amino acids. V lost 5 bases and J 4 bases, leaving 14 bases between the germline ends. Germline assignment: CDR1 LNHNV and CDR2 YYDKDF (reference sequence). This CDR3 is CATSPGVTGTEAFF. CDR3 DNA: TGTGCCACCAGCCCCGGGGTTACGGGCACTGAAGCTTTCTTT.

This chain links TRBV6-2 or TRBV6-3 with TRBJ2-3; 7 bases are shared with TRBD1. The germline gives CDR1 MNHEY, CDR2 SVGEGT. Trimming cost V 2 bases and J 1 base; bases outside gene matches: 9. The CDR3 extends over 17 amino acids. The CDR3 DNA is TGTGCCAGCAGTTACCCCCTCCGACAGGGTGGCACAGATACGCAGTATTTT. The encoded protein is CASSYPLRQGGTDTQYF.

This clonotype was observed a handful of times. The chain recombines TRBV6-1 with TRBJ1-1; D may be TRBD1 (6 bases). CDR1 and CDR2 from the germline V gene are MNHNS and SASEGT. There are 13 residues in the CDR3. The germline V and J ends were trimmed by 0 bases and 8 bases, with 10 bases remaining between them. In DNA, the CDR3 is TGTGCCAGCAGTGAAGCGACAGGTCCGGAAGCTTTCTTT. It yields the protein CASSEATGPEAFF.

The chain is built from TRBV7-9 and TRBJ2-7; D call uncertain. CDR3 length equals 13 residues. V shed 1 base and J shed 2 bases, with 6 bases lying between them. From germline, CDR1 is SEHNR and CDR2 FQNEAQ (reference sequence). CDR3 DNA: TGTGCCAGCAGCTTAGACTCGACCTACGAGCAGTACTTC. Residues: CASSLDSTYEQYF.

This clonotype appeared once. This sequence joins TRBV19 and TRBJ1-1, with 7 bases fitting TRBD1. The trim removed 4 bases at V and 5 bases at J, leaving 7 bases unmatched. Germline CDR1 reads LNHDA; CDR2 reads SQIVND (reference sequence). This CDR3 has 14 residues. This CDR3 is CASSTGTVQTEAFF. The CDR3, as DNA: TGTGCCAGTAGTACCGGGACAGTGCAAACTGAAGCTTTCTTT. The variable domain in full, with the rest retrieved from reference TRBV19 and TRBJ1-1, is DGGITQSPKYLFRKEGQNVTLSCEQNLNHDAMYWYRQDPGQGLRLIYYSQIVNDFQKGDIAEGYSVSREKKESFPLTVTSAQKNPTAFYLCASSTGTVQTEAFFGQGTRLTVV.

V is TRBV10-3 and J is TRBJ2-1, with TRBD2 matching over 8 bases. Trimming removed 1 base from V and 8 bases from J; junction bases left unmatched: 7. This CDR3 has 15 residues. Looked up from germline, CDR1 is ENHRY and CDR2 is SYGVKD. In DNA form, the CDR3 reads TGTGCCATCAGTGAGTATCGGGGGGGGCCCGATGAGCAGTTCTTC. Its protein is CAISEYRGGPDEQFF.